The 28 T cell receptor beta chains below were found in one sample sequenced in a study of blood T cell repertoires in COVID-19. Measured with immunoSEQ multiplex PCR; TCRdb has only the in-frame clones, and not every one. Of some 220,000 clones detected, approximately 82% appear once; the ten largest clones hold about 9.7%. The sample taken for sequencing was peripheral blood. The receptors shown here come from a man aged 50-60 years with active or convalescent COVID-19.

V gene TRBV6-6 combines with J gene TRBJ2-5; D gene ambiguous. CDR1 is MNHNY, CDR2 SVGAGI, per germline (reference sequence). The CDR3 sequence is 13 residues long. V was clipped by 4 bases and J by 4 bases, with 10 bases between them. The CDR3, as DNA: TGTGCCAGCAGTTTCACAGCAGTAGAGACCCAGTACTTC. This encodes CASSFTAVETQYF.

This chain connects TRBV5-1 to TRBJ2-3, with a weak D call TRBD2 (6 bases). V was pared by 4 bases and J by 4 bases, with 13 bases between. CDR1 SGHRS and CDR2 YFSETQ come from the germline V gene. The CDR3 consists of 14 residues. For the CDR3, the DNA is TGCGCCAGCAGCCGGGACTGGCGATCAGATACGCAGTATTTT. Amino acid sequence: CASSRDWRSDTQYF. Together with reference TRBV5-1 and TRBJ2-3, the CDR3 gives the full variable domain: KAGVTQTPRYLIKTRGQQVTLSCSPISGHRSVSWYQQTPGQGLQFLFEYFSETQRNKGNFPGRFSGRQFSNSRSEMNVSTLELGDSALYLCASSRDWRSDTQYFGPGTRLTVL.

This clone was seen only a few times. V gene TRBV5-1 combines with J gene TRBJ2-5; 14 bases match TRBD2. This CDR3 has 17 amino acids. The germline V gene encodes CDR1 SGHRS and CDR2 YFSETQ. After removal of 5 bases from V and 5 bases from J, the junction contained 11 bases not matched to a gene. The chain's CDR3 is CASSRGTSGSGWETQYF. The DNA of the CDR3 is TGCGCCAGCAGTCGCGGGACTAGCGGGAGTGGGTGGGAGACCCAGTACTTC. Supplemented by reference TRBV5-1 and TRBJ2-5, the full variable domain reads KAGVTQTPRYLIKTRGQQVTLSCSPISGHRSVSWYQQTPGQGLQFLFEYFSETQRNKGNFPGRFSGRQFSNSRSEMNVSTLELGDSALYLCASSRGTSGSGWETQYFGPGTRLLVL.

The chain recombines TRBV11-3 with TRBJ2-2; D may be TRBD1 (6 bases). Germline V lookup: CDR1 SGHNT, CDR2 YENEEA. CDR3 length equals 16 residues. Trimming left V 6 bases short and J 0 bases short, with 14 bases between. This chain's CDR3 is CASSPRGGANTGELFF. CDR3 DNA: TGTGCCAGCAGTCCCCGTGGGGGCGCGAACACCGGGGAGCTGTTTTTT.

The V gene is TRBV11-2, the J gene TRBJ1-1; 12 bases are a match to TRBD1. This CDR3 region has 17 residues. Germline CDR1 SGHAT, CDR2 FQNNGV. Trimming took 1 base from V and 5 from J; bases not matched to a gene: 8. This CDR3 is CASSLAGTGGGGTEAFF. CDR3 DNA sequence: TGTGCCAGCAGCTTAGCAGGGACAGGGGGCGGAGGGACTGAAGCTTTCTTT.

The chain joins TRBV5-5 to TRBJ1-2; no firm D call. The CDR3 loop spans 14 amino acids. Between the trimmed V and J ends, which lost 5 bases and 5 bases, there was a span of 16 bases. Germline CDR1 SGHKS, CDR2 YYEKEE (reference sequence). The CDR3: CASREGRNWYGYTF. The CDR3 nucleotides read TGTGCCAGCAGAGAGGGCAGAAATTGGTATGGCTACACCTTC.

About this clone: A much larger clone sits a single nucleotide away, making a read error possible. V is TRBV28 and J is TRBJ1-2, with 9 bases aligning to TRBD1. The CDR3 loop spans 14 amino acids. Per the germline V gene, CDR1 is MDHEN and CDR2 is SYDVKM. Germline trimming cut 5 bases from V and 5 bases from J; bases unmatched to any gene: 6. CDR3 bases: TGTGCCAGCAGTCTACAGGGGGCGGGGTATGGCTACACCTTC. Its translation: CASSLQGAGYGYTF.

This clone has just one count. The rearrangement uses TRBV5-6 and TRBJ2-4; tentatively, D is TRBD2 (7 bases). Trimming took 10 bases from V and 0 from J, leaving 29 bases between them. Germline V gene data show CDR1 as SGHDT and CDR2 as YYEEEE. CDR3 length equals 19 residues. Here the CDR3 reads CAHPGQGREDRLAKNIQYF. CDR3 nucleotide sequence: TGTGCCCATCCCGGGCAGGGGAGGGAGGATAGGTTAGCCAAAAACATTCAGTACTTC.

The chain carries TRBV5-6 and TRBJ1-2; no clear D gene. The CDR3 runs to 12 residues. Per germline, CDR1 SGHDT and CDR2 YYEEEE. Deletions cut 1 base from V and 4 bases from J, with 5 bases between. CDR3 bases: TGTGCCAGCAGCTTGACAGCCTATGGCTACACCTTC. Protein product: CASSLTAYGYTF. The variable domain in full, with the rest retrieved from reference TRBV5-6 and TRBJ1-2, is DAGVTQSPTHLIKTRGQQVTLRCSPKSGHDTVSWYQQALGQGPQFIFQYYEEEERQRGNFPDRFSGHQFPNYSSELNVNALLLGDSALYLCASSLTAYGYTFGSGTRLTVV.

The V and J genes are TRBV19 and TRBJ1-1; 8 bases match TRBD1. V gave up 9 bases and J gave up 1 base; unmatched junction bases: 13. The CDR3 loop spans 16 amino acids. Looked up from germline, CDR1 is LNHDA and CDR2 is SQIVND (reference sequence). CDR3 residues: CASRIAGTGTNTEAFF. DNA of the CDR3: TGTGCCAGCCGGATTGCAGGGACAGGAACGAACACTGAAGCTTTCTTT.

The V call is TRBV19, the J call TRBJ1-2; D unresolved. This CDR3 is 14 amino acids long. Germline V lookup: CDR1 LNHDA, CDR2 SQIVND (reference sequence). Trimming stripped 3 bases from V and 8 bases from J, with 16 bases between. CDR3 nucleotides: TGTGCCAGTAGTATGTCTGGAGCCTTGAGGGGCTACACCTTC. Amino acid sequence: CASSMSGALRGYTF.

The chain uses TRBV30 and TRBJ1-1; D gene uncertain. V gave up 0 bases and J gave up 0 bases, with 11 bases separating them. The CDR3 is made up of 15 amino acids. Germline V CDR1 and CDR2: GTSNPN, SVGIG (reference sequence). CDR3 DNA sequence: TGTGCCTGGAGTGTACCCAGTAGCATGAACACTGAAGCTTTCTTT. Encoded protein: CAWSVPSSMNTEAFF.

This clone showed up just once. CDR3 nucleotide sequence: TGTGCCAGCAGCTCGGGTCTCGGGTCGCCTGGAAACACCATATATTTT. It translates to CASSSGLGSPGNTIYF. This chain connects TRBV5-4 to TRBJ1-3; D unresolved. Germline assignment: CDR1 SGHNT and CDR2 YYREEE (reference sequence). Trimming removed 3 bases at V and 2 bases at J, with 15 bases between. CDR3 length: 16 residues.

The chain is built from TRBV6-1 and TRBJ1-2, with D unresolved. CDR1 and CDR2 (germline): MNHNS, SASEGT. The V end lost 2 bases, the J end lost 4 bases, and 8 bases lay between the germline ends. There are 13 residues in the CDR3. CDR3 loop: CASSESQVYGYTF. CDR3 DNA: TGTGCCAGCAGTGAAAGTCAGGTCTATGGCTACACCTTC.

This sequence joins TRBV3-1 (or the pseudogene TRBV3-2) and TRBJ2-3; the D gene is possibly TRBD1 (5 bases). The germline V gene encodes CDR1 LGHDT and CDR2 YNNKEL (reference sequence). The V end lost 8 bases, the J end lost 4 bases, and 19 bases lay between the germline ends. This CDR3 has 15 amino acids. The DNA of the CDR3 is TGTGCCAGCTCCTATCGAAAAGGGGCCCCAGATACGCAGTATTTT. It translates to CASSYRKGAPDTQYF.

The chain combines TRBV2 with TRBJ2-7; 9 bases are shared with TRBD1. The CDR3 loop spans 13 amino acids. The trim removed 6 bases at V and 2 bases at J, leaving 2 bases unmatched. CDR1 is SNHLY, CDR2 FYNNEI, per germline. This CDR3 is CASSDRGTYEQYF. CDR3 DNA sequence: TGTGCCAGCAGCGACAGGGGGACCTACGAGCAGTACTTC.

This clone was counted a few times. V is TRBV10-3 and J is TRBJ1-2, with TRBD1 matching over 9 bases. This CDR3 contains 12 residues. The J segment lost 8 bases and the V segment lost 7 bases, leaving 5 bases of the junction unmatched. CDR1 ENHRY and CDR2 SYGVKD come from the germline V gene. The CDR3 DNA is TGTGCCATCAAAAGGACAGGGGTGGGCTACACCTTC. It is translated as CAIKRTGVGYTF.

This clone was seen a handful of times. The rearrangement uses TRBV28 and TRBJ1-3; D remains ambiguous. The CDR3 sequence is 15 residues long. V gave up 6 bases and J gave up 0 bases, with 12 bases separating them. Germline CDR1 MDHEN, CDR2 SYDVKM. The CDR3 nucleotides are TGTGCCAGCAGCACAGCCTCTACCTCTGGAAACACCATATATTTT. Translation gives CASSTASTSGNTIYF.

V is TRBV18 and J is TRBJ2-1; possibly TRBD2 for D (5 bases). The CDR3 covers 13 residues. CDR1 is KGHSH, CDR2 LQKENI, per germline. The V gene lost 2 bases and the J gene lost 9 bases, with 11 bases spanning the gap. The CDR3 DNA is TGTGCCAGCTCACCAATTAAGGGAGTTGAGCAGTTCTTC. Its protein product is CASSPIKGVEQFF.

This clone occurred once. J is TRBJ1-4 and V is TRBV10-2; 7 nucleotides agree with TRBD1. This CDR3 has 13 amino acids. The V and J ends lost 9 bases and 5 bases, in that order; junction bases with no gene match: 6. The germline CDR1 and CDR2 sequences are WSHSY and SAAADI. CDR3 residues: CASRTGRNEKLFF. The CDR3, as DNA: TGCGCCAGTAGGACAGGTAGAAATGAAAAACTGTTTTTT.

This clone showed up just once. The chain recombines TRBV5-4 with TRBJ2-1; 8 positions agree with TRBD2. In germline, CDR1 is SGHNT, CDR2 YYREEE (reference sequence). V gave up 1 base and J gave up 4 bases; unmatched junction bases: 7. There are 16 residues in the CDR3. Here the CDR3 reads CASSLWRGESYNEQFF. CDR3 coding DNA: TGTGCCAGCAGCTTGTGGCGGGGGGAATCTTACAATGAGCAGTTCTTC.

This clone appeared a few times. The V gene is TRBV2, the J gene TRBJ2-1; a possible D gene is TRBD1 (6 bases). Germline CDR1 is SNHLY and CDR2 is FYNNEI. The ends were cut back, 10 bases at V and 9 bases at J, with 13 bases in the middle. The CDR3 spans 11 residues. CDR3 nucleotides: TGTGCCACTCAGGGGTTCGGTGAGCAGTTCTTC. It yields the protein CATQGFGEQFF.

The chain uses TRBV7-2 and TRBJ1-1; D is perhaps TRBD1 (6 bases). The V gene lost 6 bases and the J gene lost 4 bases, with 15 bases spanning the gap. The CDR3 contains 14 residues. Germline lookup yields CDR1 SGHTA and CDR2 FQGNSA. Written as DNA, the CDR3 is TGTGCCAGCAGTAAAGGGGGGGGACTCACTGAAGCTTTCTTT. Translated: CASSKGGGLTEAFF. The full variable domain, in which reference TRBV7-2 and TRBJ1-1 provide the parts outside the CDR3, is GAGVSQSPSNKVTEKGKDVELRCDPISGHTALYWYRQSLGQGLEFLIYFQGNSAPDKSGLPSDRFSAERTGGSVSTLTIQRTQQEDSAVYLCASSKGGGLTEAFFGQGTRLTVV.

The chain has TRBV27 and TRBJ2-7; TRBD2 matches at 7 bases. Trimming cost V 2 bases and J 4 bases; bases outside gene matches: 5. The V gene's germline CDR1 is MNHEY and CDR2 SMNVEV (reference sequence). The CDR3 covers 14 residues. The CDR3 reads CASSLKLGGYEQYF. CDR3 nucleotides: TGTGCCAGCAGTTTAAAGTTGGGGGGGTACGAGCAGTACTTC.

This chain joins TRBV28 and TRBJ1-4; tentative D call: TRBD1 (5 bases). The ends were cut back, 5 bases at V and 4 bases at J, with 14 bases in the middle. Per germline, CDR1 MDHEN and CDR2 SYDVKM. This CDR3 region has 15 residues. This CDR3 is CASSASGSYNEKLFF. The DNA of the CDR3 is TGTGCCAGCAGTGCTTCAGGGTCTTATAATGAAAAACTGTTTTTT.

The chain has TRBV19 and TRBJ1-1, with D possibly being TRBD1 (5 bases). V gave up 7 bases and J gave up 1 base, with 13 bases separating them. The CDR3 covers 14 residues. The V gene's germline CDR1 is LNHDA and CDR2 SQIVND (reference sequence). The CDR3 reads CASTAGPENTEAFF. CDR3 DNA: TGTGCCAGTACCGCGGGACCCGAGAACACTGAAGCTTTCTTT. Based on the CDR3 plus reference TRBV19 and TRBJ1-1, the full variable domain is DGGITQSPKYLFRKEGQNVTLSCEQNLNHDAMYWYRQDPGQGLRLIYYSQIVNDFQKGDIAEGYSVSREKKESFPLTVTSAQKNPTAFYLCASTAGPENTEAFFGQGTRLTVV.

The chain couples TRBV28 to TRBJ2-7, with D tentatively TRBD2 (5 bases). Trimming took off 3 bases at V and 0 bases at J, with 9 bases between the two ends. The V gene's germline CDR1 is MDHEN and CDR2 SYDVKM. This CDR3 is 14 amino acids long. DNA for the CDR3: TGTGCCAGCAGTTTGAGGGTCTTCTCCTACGAGCAGTACTTC. Amino acids: CASSLRVFSYEQYF.

The chain carries TRBV3-1 (or the pseudogene TRBV3-2) and TRBJ2-3, with 13 bases aligning to TRBD2. The CDR3 loop spans 16 amino acids. V lost 3 bases, J lost 5 bases, and 5 bases stayed unmatched. CDR1 LGHDT and CDR2 YNNKEL come from the germline V gene (reference sequence). DNA for the CDR3: TGTGCCAGCAGCCAGACTAGCGGGGGGCAAGGAGATACGCAGTATTTT. It encodes CASSQTSGGQGDTQYF.